The rows below give T cell receptor beta chains drawn from one sample of a study of shared clonotypes between healthy human individuals. Method: immunoSEQ multiplex PCR; TCRdb's copy keeps in-frame clones and lacks some. The data hold more than 2,000,000 clones, with approximately 93% observed a single time. The source material was naive CD4+ T cells from PBMCs. Receptors were obtained from a man in his late teens or twenties in good health. Some clones in this sample may be carry-over from other donors' samples. CDR3s leave out the opening cysteine and the closing phenylalanine or tryptophan. For some rows the clone size is stated as once, few or many, or as a class when expanded; others skip it.

size: NA; V: TRBV6-5; CDR3: ASSLGRYSNQPQH
size: NA; V: TRBV5-1; CDR3: ASSLEAQRSGNTIY
size: NA; V: TRBV7-3; CDR3: ASSLMRGNTGELF
size: NA; V: TRBV19; CDR3: ASSTRTVYGYT
size: NA; V: TRBV10-1; CDR3: ASSQTVREQF
size: NA; V: TRBV10-2; CDR3: ASSEWLAFTYEQY
size: once; V: TRBV28; CDR3: ASSSPRDILNYGYT
size: NA; V: TRBV5-1; CDR3: ASSPSGTPISTDTQY
size: NA; V: TRBV29-1; CDR3: SVETGTLRETQY
size: NA; V: TRBV4-2; CDR3: ASSQEGKGTRSSYNEQF
size: NA; V: TRBV28; CDR3: ASRKNTYEQY
size: NA; V: TRBV6-6; CDR3: ASSSLNQPQH
size: NA; V: TRBV7-3; CDR3: ASSPDQGGGYT
size: once; V: TRBV4-1; CDR3: ASSNPRGRETQY
size: once; V: TRBV15; CDR3: ATSRDLGPNQPQH
size: NA; V: TRBV2; CDR3: ASQNMGSIGELF
size: NA; V: TRBV6-1; CDR3: ASSFGARWAF
size: NA; V: TRBV27; CDR3: ASTALDGRTKNIQY
size: once; V: TRBV19; CDR3: ASSIDPDRVNTEAF
size: NA; V: TRBV5-1; CDR3: ASSRPGDQGYT
size: NA; V: TRBV5-1; CDR3: ASSRGERKRTDTQY
size: NA; V: TRBV20-1; CDR3: SAQDREAF
size: NA; V: TRBV28; CDR3: ASSLVLGELF
size: NA; V: TRBV28; CDR3: ASSPGQANTGELF
size: once; V: TRBV5-1; CDR3: ASSVAGVGGELF
size: NA; V: TRBV27; CDR3: ASSRGADTQY
size: NA; V: TRBV5-4; CDR3: ASSLAPRDNTGELF
size: NA; V: TRBV27; CDR3: ASSLSGTGPQY
size: NA; V: TRBV7-3; CDR3: ASSLGPQETQY
size: NA; V: TRBV9; CDR3: ASSVHFTGELF
size: NA; V: TRBV5-1; CDR3: ASSLPGPSTDTQY
size: NA; V: TRBV7-2; CDR3: ASSFPRTPNGAGNTIY
size: NA; V: TRBV15; CDR3: ATSRGGGSSGNEQF
size: NA; V: TRBV5-1; CDR3: ASSLAWVGYDTGELF
size: NA; V: TRBV5-1; CDR3: ASSLQGFPYEQY
size: NA; V: TRBV11-3; CDR3: ASSFTAGADTQY
size: once; V: TRBV7-6; CDR3: ASSTTPASSTGELF
size: NA; V: TRBV7-2; CDR3: ASSKRTSGSTDTQY
size: NA; V: TRBV5-1; CDR3: ASSLEGAPIQPQH
size: NA; V: TRBV5-4; CDR3: ASSLGGGLPPTGELF
size: NA; V: TRBV30; CDR3: AWSAGSGNTIY
size: NA; V: TRBV5-6; CDR3: ASGSYNEQF